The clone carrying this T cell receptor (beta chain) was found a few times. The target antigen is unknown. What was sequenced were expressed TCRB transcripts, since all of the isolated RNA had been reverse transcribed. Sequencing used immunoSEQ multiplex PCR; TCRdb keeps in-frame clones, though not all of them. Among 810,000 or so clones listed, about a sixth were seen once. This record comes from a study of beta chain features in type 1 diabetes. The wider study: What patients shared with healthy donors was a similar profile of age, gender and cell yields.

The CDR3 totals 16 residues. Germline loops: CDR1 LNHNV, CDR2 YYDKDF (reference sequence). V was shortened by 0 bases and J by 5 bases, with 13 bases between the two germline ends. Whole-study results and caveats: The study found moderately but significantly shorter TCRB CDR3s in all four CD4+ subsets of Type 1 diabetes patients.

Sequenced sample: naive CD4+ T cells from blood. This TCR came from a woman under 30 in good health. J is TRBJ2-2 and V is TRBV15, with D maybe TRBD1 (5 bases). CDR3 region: CATSRDYGAGTGELFF. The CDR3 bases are TGTGCCACCAGCAGAGATTATGGAGCAGGGACCGGGGAGCTGTTTTTT.